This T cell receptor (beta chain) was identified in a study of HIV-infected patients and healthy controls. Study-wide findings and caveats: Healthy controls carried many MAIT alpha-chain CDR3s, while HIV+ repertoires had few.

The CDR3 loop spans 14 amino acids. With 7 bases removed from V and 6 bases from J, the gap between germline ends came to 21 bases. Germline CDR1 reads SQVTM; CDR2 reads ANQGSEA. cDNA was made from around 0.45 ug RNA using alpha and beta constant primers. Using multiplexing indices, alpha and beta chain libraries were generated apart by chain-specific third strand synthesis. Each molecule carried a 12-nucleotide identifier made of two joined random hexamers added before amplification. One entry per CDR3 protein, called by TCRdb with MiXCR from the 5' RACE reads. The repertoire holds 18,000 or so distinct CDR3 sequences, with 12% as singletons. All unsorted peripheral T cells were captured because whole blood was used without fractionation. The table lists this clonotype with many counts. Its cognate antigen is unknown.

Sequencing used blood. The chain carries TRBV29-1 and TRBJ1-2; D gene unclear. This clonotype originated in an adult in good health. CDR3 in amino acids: CSAITTGREDGYTF. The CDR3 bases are TGCAGCGCCATCACAACTGGGAGGGAGGATGGCTACACCTTC.